This T cell receptor beta chain was recorded in a study of blood T cell repertoires in COVID-19. Study summary: The United States, Italy and Spain were the sources of the acute and convalescent COVID-19 samples. Sample material is recorded as cDNA or gDNA derived from T cells, B-cell-depleted T cells, or PBMCs.

Per the original methods: Reference gene primer amplification in the assay estimated nucleated cell counts. This table comes from immunoSEQ multiplex PCR, and its TCRdb copy is limited to in-frame clones, with some not included. V, J and clone size derive from that table, while D and trimming were established from the DNA sequence. The repertoire includes 160,000 or so clones, roughly four fifths of them detected once, and under 13% sits in the top ten. The germline V gene has CDR1 MNHEY and CDR2 SVGAGI. The V end lost 1 base, the J end lost 0 bases, and 10 bases lay between the germline ends. The CDR3 has 16 amino acids.

Sequences were obtained from peripheral blood. The source of this sequence is a human donor in a cohort sampled during active COVID-19. V usage is TRBV6-5 and J usage is TRBJ1-3; no clear D. The CDR3 coding sequence is TGTGCCAGCAGTTACTATACCCCCAGCTCTGGAAACACCATATATTTT. Translation: CASSYYTPSSGNTIYF.